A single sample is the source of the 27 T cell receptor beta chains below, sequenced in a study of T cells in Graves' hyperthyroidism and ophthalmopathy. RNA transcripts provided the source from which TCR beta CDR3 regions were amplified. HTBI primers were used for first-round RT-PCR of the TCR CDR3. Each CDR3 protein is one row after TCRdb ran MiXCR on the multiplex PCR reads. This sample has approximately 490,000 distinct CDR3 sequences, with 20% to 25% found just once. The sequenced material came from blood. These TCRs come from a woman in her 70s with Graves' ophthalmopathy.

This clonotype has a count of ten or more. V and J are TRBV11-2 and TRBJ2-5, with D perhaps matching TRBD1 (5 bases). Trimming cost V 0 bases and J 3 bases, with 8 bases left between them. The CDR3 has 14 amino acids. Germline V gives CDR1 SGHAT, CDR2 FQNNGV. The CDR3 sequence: CASSLEPGKETQYF. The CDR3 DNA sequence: TGTGCCAGCAGCTTAGAGCCAGGGAAAGAGACCCAGTACTTC.

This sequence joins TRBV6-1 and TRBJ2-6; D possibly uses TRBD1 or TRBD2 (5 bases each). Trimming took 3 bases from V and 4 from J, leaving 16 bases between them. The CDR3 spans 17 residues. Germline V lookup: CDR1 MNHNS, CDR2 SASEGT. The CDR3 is CASSDGDGLAGANVLTF. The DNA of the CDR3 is TGTGCCAGCAGTGATGGGGACGGCTTGGCCGGGGCCAACGTCCTGACTTTC.

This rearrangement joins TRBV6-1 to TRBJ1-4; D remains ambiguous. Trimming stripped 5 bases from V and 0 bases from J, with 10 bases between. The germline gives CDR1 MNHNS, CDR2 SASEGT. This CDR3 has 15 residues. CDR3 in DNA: TGTGCCAGCAGTCTATCCCGGGCAACTAATGAAAAACTGTTTTTT. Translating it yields CASSLSRATNEKLFF.

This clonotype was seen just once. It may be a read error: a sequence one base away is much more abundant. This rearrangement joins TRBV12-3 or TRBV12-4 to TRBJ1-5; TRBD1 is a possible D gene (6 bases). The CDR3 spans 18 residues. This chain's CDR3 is CASSLAQEAGASSQPQHF. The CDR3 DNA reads TGTGCCAGCAGTTTAGCTCAGGAAGCGGGGGCCAGCAGTCAGCCCCAGCATTTT.

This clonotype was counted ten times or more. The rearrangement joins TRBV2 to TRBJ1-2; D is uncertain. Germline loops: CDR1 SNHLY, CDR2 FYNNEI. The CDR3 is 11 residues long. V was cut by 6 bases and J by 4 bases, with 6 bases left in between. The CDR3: CASSSGYGYTF. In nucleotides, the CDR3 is TGTGCCAGCAGCTCCGGCTATGGCTACACCTTC.

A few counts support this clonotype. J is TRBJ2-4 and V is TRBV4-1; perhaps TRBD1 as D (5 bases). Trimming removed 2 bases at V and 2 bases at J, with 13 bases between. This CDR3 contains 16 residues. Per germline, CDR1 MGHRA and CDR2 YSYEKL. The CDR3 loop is CASSQPRAVTKNIQYF. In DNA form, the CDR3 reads TGCGCCAGCAGCCAACCCAGGGCCGTGACCAAAAACATTCAGTACTTC.

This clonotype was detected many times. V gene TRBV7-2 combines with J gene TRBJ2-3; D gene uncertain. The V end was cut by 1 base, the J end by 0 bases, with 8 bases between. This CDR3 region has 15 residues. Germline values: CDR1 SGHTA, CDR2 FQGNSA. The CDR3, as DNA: TGTGCCAGCAGCTTAGAGGCGAAGAGCACAGATACGCAGTATTTT. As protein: CASSLEAKSTDTQYF.

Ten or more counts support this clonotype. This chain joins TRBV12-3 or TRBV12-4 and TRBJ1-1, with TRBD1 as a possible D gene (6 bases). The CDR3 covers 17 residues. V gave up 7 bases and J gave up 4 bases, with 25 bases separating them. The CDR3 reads CASNFDGSGRGLTEAFF. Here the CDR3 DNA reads TGTGCCAGCAACTTCGACGGGTCTGGCAGGGGTCTCACTGAAGCTTTCTTT.

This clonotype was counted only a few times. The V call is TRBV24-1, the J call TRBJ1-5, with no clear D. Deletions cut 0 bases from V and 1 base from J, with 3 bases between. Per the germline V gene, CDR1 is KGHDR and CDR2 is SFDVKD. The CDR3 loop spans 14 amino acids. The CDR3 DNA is TGTGCCACCAGTGATTTGGCAAGCAATCAGCCCCAGCATTTT. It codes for CATSDLASNQPQHF.

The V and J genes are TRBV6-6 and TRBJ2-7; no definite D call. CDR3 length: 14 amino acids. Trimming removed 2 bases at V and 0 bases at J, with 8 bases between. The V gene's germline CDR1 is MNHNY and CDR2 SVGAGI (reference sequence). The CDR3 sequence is CASSYTADSYEQYF. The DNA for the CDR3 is TGTGCCAGCAGTTACACAGCAGACTCCTACGAGCAGTACTTC.

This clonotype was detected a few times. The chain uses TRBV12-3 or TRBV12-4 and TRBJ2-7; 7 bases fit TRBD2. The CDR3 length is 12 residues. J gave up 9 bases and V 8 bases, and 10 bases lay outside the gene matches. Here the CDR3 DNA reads TGTGCCAGCGGGAGGGTGGCGGAGGCGCAGTACTTC. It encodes CASGRVAEAQYF.

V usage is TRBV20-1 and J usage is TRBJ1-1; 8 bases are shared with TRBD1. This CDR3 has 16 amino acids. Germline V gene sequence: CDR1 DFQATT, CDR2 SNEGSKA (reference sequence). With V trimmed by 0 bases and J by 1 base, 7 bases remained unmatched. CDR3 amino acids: CSARDPRTGRNTEAFF. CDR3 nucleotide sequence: TGCAGTGCTAGAGACCCCCGGACAGGGCGGAACACTGAAGCTTTCTTT.

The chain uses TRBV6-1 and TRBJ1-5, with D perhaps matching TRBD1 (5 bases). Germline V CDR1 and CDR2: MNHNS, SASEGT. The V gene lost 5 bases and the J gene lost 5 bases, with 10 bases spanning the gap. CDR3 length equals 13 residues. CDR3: CASSPSGHQPQHF. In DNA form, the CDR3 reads TGTGCCAGCAGTCCTTCAGGGCATCAGCCCCAGCATTTT.

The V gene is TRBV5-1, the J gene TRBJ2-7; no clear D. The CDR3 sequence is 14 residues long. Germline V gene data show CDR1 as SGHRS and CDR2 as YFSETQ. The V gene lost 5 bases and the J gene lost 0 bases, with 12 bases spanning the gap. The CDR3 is CASRPGVSSYEQYF. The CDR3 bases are TGCGCCAGCAGACCAGGAGTGAGCTCCTACGAGCAGTACTTC. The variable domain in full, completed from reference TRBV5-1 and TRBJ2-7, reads KAGVTQTPRYLIKTRGQQVTLSCSPISGHRSVSWYQQTPGQGLQFLFEYFSETQRNKGNFPGRFSGRQFSNSRSEMNVSTLELGDSALYLCASRPGVSSYEQYFGPGTRLTVT.

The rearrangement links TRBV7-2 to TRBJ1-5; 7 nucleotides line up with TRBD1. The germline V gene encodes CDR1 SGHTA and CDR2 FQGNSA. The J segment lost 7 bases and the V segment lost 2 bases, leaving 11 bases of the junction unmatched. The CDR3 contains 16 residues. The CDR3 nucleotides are TGTGCCAGCAGCTTAAGCCCTCGACAGGGTGGACAGCCCCAGCATTTT. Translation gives CASSLSPRQGGQPQHF. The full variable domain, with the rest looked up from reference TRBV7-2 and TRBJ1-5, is GAGVSQSPSNKVTEKGKDVELRCDPISGHTALYWYRQSLGQGLEFLIYFQGNSAPDKSGLPSDRFSAERTGGSVSTLTIQRTQQEDSAVYLCASSLSPRQGGQPQHFGDGTRLSIL.

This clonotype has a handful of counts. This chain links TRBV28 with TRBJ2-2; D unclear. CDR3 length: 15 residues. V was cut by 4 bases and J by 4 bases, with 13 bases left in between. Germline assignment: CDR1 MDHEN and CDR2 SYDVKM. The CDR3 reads CASSSLGLGTGELFF. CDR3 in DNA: TGTGCCAGCAGTTCCCTCGGCCTGGGCACCGGGGAGCTGTTTTTT.

As DNA, the CDR3 is TGCGCCAGCAGCTTGGAGGCGCGGACTACCTACAATGAGCAGTTCTTC. Translating gives CASSLEARTTYNEQFF. The genes are TRBV5-1 and TRBJ2-1; D may be TRBD2 (6 bases). V was cut by 0 bases and J by 2 bases, with 12 bases left in between. Looked up from germline, CDR1 is SGHRS and CDR2 is YFSETQ. The CDR3 totals 16 residues.

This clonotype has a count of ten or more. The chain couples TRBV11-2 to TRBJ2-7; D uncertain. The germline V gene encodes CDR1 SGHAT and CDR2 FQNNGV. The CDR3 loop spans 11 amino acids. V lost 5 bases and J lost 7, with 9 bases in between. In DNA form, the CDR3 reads TGTGCCAGCAGCCTGCGAAGGGAGCAGTACTTC. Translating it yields CASSLRREQYF.

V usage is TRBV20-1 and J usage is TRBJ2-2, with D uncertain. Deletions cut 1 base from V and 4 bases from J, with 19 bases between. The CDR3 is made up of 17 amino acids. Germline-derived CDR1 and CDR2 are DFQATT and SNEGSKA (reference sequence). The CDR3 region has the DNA TGCAGTGCTAGAGTCGAACCACCTAAGAAGAGCACCGGGGAGCTGTTTTTT. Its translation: CSARVEPPKKSTGELFF.

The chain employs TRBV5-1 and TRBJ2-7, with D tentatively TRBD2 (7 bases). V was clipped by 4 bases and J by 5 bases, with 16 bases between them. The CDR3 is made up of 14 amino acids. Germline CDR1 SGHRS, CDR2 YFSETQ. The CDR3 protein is CASSLEGGLDEQYF. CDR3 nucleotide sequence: TGCGCCAGCAGCCTGGAGGGGGGGCTCGACGAGCAGTACTTC.

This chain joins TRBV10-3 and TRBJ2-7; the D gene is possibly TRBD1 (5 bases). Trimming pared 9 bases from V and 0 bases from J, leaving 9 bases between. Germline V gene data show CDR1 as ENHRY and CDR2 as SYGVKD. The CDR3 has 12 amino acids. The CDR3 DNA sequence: TGTGCCATTAAGGACACCTCCTACGAGCAGTACTTC. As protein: CAIKDTSYEQYF.

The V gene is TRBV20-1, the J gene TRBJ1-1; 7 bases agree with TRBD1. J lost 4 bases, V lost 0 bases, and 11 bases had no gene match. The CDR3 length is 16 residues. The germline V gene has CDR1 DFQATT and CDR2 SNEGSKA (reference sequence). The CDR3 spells CSARDPNRGRGTEAFF. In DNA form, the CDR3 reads TGCAGTGCTAGAGATCCGAACAGGGGTCGGGGCACTGAAGCTTTCTTT.

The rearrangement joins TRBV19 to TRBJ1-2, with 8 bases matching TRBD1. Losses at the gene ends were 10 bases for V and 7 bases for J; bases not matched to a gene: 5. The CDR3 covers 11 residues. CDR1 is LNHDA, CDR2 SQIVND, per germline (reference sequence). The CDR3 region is CATGQGFGYTF. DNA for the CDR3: TGTGCCACCGGACAGGGATTTGGCTACACCTTC.

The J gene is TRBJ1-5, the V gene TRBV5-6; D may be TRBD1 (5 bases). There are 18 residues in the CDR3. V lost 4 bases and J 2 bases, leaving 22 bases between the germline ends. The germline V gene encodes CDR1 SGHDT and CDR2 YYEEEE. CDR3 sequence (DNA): TGTGCCAGCAGCGGAGGGCAGGGTCGATCGCGGGGCAATCAGCCCCAGCATTTT. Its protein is CASSGGQGRSRGNQPQHF. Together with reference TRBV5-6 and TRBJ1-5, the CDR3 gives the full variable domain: DAGVTQSPTHLIKTRGQQVTLRCSPKSGHDTVSWYQQALGQGPQFIFQYYEEEERQRGNFPDRFSGHQFPNYSSELNVNALLLGDSALYLCASSGGQGRSRGNQPQHFGDGTRLSIL.

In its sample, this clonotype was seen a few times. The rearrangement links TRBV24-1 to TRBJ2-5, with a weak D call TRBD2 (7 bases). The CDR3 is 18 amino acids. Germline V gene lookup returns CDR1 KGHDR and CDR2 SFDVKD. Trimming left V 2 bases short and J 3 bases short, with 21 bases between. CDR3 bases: TGTGCCACCAGTGATTCGAAGACGGGGGGCGGAGGTAAAGAGACCCAGTACTTC. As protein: CATSDSKTGGGGKETQYF.

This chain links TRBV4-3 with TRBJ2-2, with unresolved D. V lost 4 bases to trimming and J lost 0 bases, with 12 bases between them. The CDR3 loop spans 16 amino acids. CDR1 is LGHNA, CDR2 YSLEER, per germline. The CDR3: CASSLKTPPNTGELFF. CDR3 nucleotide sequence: TGCGCCAGCAGCCTAAAGACCCCACCGAACACCGGGGAGCTGTTTTTT.

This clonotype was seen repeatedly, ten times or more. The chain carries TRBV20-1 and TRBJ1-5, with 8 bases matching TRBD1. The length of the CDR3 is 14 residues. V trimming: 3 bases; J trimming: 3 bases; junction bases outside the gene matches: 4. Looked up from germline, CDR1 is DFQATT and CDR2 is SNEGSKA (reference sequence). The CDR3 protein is CSASRQGNNQPQHF. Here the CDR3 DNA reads TGCAGTGCTAGTAGACAGGGGAACAATCAGCCCCAGCATTTT.